This paragraph reports one T cell receptor beta chain. Its antigen is unknown. The data were produced by immunoSEQ multiplex PCR, yet TCRdb's version contains in-frame clones alone and is incomplete. The sample contains 20,000 or so clones, roughly 78% of which appear only once. CDR3 length equals 13 residues. CDR1 and CDR2 (germline): KGHSH, LQKENI. The V end was cut by 3 bases, the J end by 7 bases, with 12 bases between. Before the COVID-19 pandemic, during about 2010-2018, CD4+ T cells were taken from unexposed donors. CD4+ T cells were isolated from the cells after 10 days of culture. This sample is drawn from a study of CD4 T cells in relation to SARS-CoV-2 and coronaviruses.

The receptor was derived from a human donor in good health. V gene TRBV18 combines with J gene TRBJ1-1; the D is unclear. The sequenced material came from CD4+ T cells from PBMCs, cultured in vitro. This CDR3 reads CASSPQSGNEAFF. CDR3 DNA: TGTGCCAGCTCACCTCAATCGGGGAATGAAGCTTTCTTT.